The 16 T cell receptor beta chains below were found in one sample sequenced in a study of identical twins. TCRdb re-called the 5' RACE reads with MiXCR, one entry per CDR3 protein. The sample has 280,000 or so distinct CDR3 sequences; about 8.9% are singletons. Another study also made use of these data, one on yellow fever vaccine responses in identical twins.

Sample: memory (CD45RO+) T cells sorted from blood. The source of these receptors is a woman younger than 30 in good health.

The chain recombines TRBV7-2 with TRBJ1-2, with unresolved D. Germline CDR1 reads SGHTA; CDR2 reads FQGNSA. This CDR3 comprises 13 residues. Trimming pared 4 bases from V and 7 bases from J, leaving 13 bases between. The CDR3 DNA follows: TGTGCCAGCAGCTCAAACCCGACCAGTGGCTACACCTTC. Residues: CASSSNPTSGYTF.

The rearrangement uses TRBV6-4 and TRBJ2-4; 7 nucleotides agree with TRBD1. With 3 bases clipped from V and 15 bases from J, the junction kept 2 bases outside the gene matches. This CDR3 is built from 10 residues. Germline assignment: CDR1 MRHNA and CDR2 SNTAGT. The CDR3 nucleotides read TGTGCCAGCAGTGATTACAGGGGGTACTTC. This encodes CASSDYRGYF.

There are many counts of this clonotype. The chain links TRBV5-1 to TRBJ2-1; D may be TRBD2 (5 bases). CDR3 length: 15 residues. Deletions cut 0 bases from V and 4 bases from J, with 11 bases between. In germline, CDR1 is SGHRS, CDR2 YFSETQ. CDR3 loop: CASSLGSGGYNEQFF. The CDR3 DNA follows: TGCGCCAGCAGCTTGGGATCGGGCGGGTACAATGAGCAGTTCTTC.

There are many counts of this clonotype. The rearrangement links TRBV5-1 to TRBJ1-4; the D gene is possibly TRBD1 (5 bases). There are 15 residues in the CDR3. CDR1 and CDR2 (germline): SGHRS, YFSETQ. V dropped 4 bases and J dropped 8 bases, with 18 bases sitting between them. In DNA form, the CDR3 reads TGCGCCAGCAGCCCCCAGCCGGCAGGGTCGGAAAAACTGTTTTTT. Its protein is CASSPQPAGSEKLFF.

This clonotype has a count of ten or more. The chain combines TRBV5-6 with TRBJ1-5; 10 nucleotides match TRBD1. This CDR3 is 18 amino acids long. The germline gives CDR1 SGHDT, CDR2 YYEEEE. The V and J ends lost 6 bases and 3 bases, in that order; junction bases with no gene match: 15. CDR3 sequence (DNA): TGTGCCAGCACCCGACAGGGGGCGAAGTTTGGGGCCAATCAGCCCCAGCATTTT. Protein product: CASTRQGAKFGANQPQHF.

At least ten counts were recorded for this clonotype. The genes are TRBV7-6 and TRBJ2-2; D gene uncertain. CDR3 size: 14 residues. Trimming cost V 5 bases and J 2 bases, with 9 bases left between them. Germline V CDR1 and CDR2: SGHVS, FNYEAQ. Here the CDR3 DNA reads TGTGCCAGCAGCCCCCTCGGCAACACCGGGGAGCTGTTTTTT. This translates into CASSPLGNTGELFF.

The chain recombines TRBV5-1 with TRBJ2-6, with D unresolved. CDR1 is SGHRS, CDR2 YFSETQ, per germline. Trimming pared 0 bases from V and 0 bases from J, leaving 10 bases between. This CDR3 has 17 residues. This CDR3 reads CASSLAPVSSGANVLTF. For the CDR3, the DNA is TGCGCCAGCAGCTTGGCCCCAGTCAGCTCTGGGGCCAACGTCCTGACTTTC. Using reference TRBV5-1 and TRBJ2-6 for the parts outside the CDR3, the full variable domain is KAGVTQTPRYLIKTRGQQVTLSCSPISGHRSVSWYQQTPGQGLQFLFEYFSETQRNKGNFPGRFSGRQFSNSRSEMNVSTLELGDSALYLCASSLAPVSSGANVLTFGAGSRLTVL.

In this sample, this clonotype turned up a few times. The CDR3 nucleotides read TGTGCCAGCAGGGGACAGGTTTTTGCTTTCTTT. Translating gives CASRGQVFAFF. The chain links TRBV28 to TRBJ1-1; 8 nucleotides align to TRBD1. This CDR3 is 11 amino acids long. Per germline, CDR1 MDHEN and CDR2 SYDVKM. The ends lost 6 bases at V and 11 bases at J; junction bases unmatched: 5.

This chain connects TRBV11-3 to TRBJ2-3; D perhaps matches TRBD1 (5 bases). The ends were cut back, 0 bases at V and 5 bases at J, with 9 bases in the middle. The CDR3 length is 14 residues. Germline V gives CDR1 SGHNT, CDR2 YENEEA. This CDR3 reads CASSLDQGRDTQYF. The CDR3 coding sequence is TGTGCCAGCAGCTTAGATCAGGGAAGAGATACGCAGTATTTT.

The chain is built from TRBV27 and TRBJ2-6, with D maybe TRBD1 (6 bases). The germline gives CDR1 MNHEY, CDR2 SMNVEV (reference sequence). Deletions cut 7 bases from V and 0 bases from J, with 13 bases between. CDR3 size: 16 residues. The CDR3 DNA reads TGTGCCAGCATTCCCACAGGGTCCTCTGGGGCCAACGTCCTGACTTTC. It translates to CASIPTGSSGANVLTF.

This CDR3 reads CASSSGQGWEETQYF. CDR3 bases: TGTGCCAGCAGCTCGGGACAGGGGTGGGAAGAGACCCAGTACTTC. J is TRBJ2-5 and V is TRBV7-9, with 10 bases that match TRBD1. The CDR3 contains 15 residues. V was clipped by 4 bases and J by 3 bases; unmatched bases: 5. Germline V gene sequence: CDR1 SEHNR, CDR2 FQNEAQ (reference sequence). Full variable domain (missing parts from reference TRBV7-9 and TRBJ2-5): DTGVSQNPRHKITKRGQNVTFRCDPISEHNRLYWYRQTLGQGPEFLTYFQNEAQLEKSRLLSDRFSAERPKGSFSTLEIQRTEQGDSAMYLCASSSGQGWEETQYFGPGTRLLVL.

This clonotype has a handful of counts. V usage is TRBV6-1 and J usage is TRBJ1-2, with 7 bases that match TRBD1. Germline lookup yields CDR1 MNHNS and CDR2 SASEGT. The CDR3 is 13 amino acids. Unmatched junction bases numbered 4, after V lost 1 base and J lost 8 bases. CDR3 nucleotides: TGTGCCAGCAGTGAAGTGGGACAGCCGGGCTACACCTTC. It encodes CASSEVGQPGYTF.

This clonotype was counted many times. The chain recombines TRBV7-9 with TRBJ2-3, with D unresolved. Germline CDR1 reads SEHNR; CDR2 reads FQNEAQ (reference sequence). This CDR3 has 15 amino acids. V was trimmed by 5 bases and J by 2 bases, leaving 14 bases between them. In DNA, the CDR3 is TGTGCCAGCAGCCCACCGGGTTCTACCACAGATACGCAGTATTTT. It encodes CASSPPGSTTDTQYF.

The chain is built from TRBV20-1 and TRBJ2-1; D is undetermined. This CDR3 has 14 residues. CDR1 DFQATT and CDR2 SNEGSKA come from the germline V gene (reference sequence). Trimming removed 5 bases from V and 0 bases from J, with 11 bases in between. For the CDR3, the DNA is TGCAGTGCTCTGGCACACCACTCCTACAATGAGCAGTTCTTC. It specifies CSALAHHSYNEQFF.

V gene TRBV12-3 or TRBV12-4 combines with J gene TRBJ2-2; tentative D call: TRBD1 (6 bases). This CDR3 is 15 amino acids long. Trimming took 7 bases from V and 6 from J, leaving 18 bases between them. The CDR3 protein is CASTSFGGISGELFF. CDR3 nucleotides: TGTGCCAGCACGTCTTTTGGGGGCATCTCCGGGGAGCTGTTTTTT.

The chain couples TRBV3-1 to TRBJ2-7; the match to TRBD2 covers 11 bases. J was trimmed by 0 bases and V by 2 bases; bases with no gene match: 9. This CDR3 is built from 18 residues. Germline V gene lookup returns CDR1 LGHDT and CDR2 YNNKEL (reference sequence). The chain's CDR3 is CASSQRLAGNPSSYEQYF. For the CDR3, the DNA is TGTGCCAGCAGCCAAAGACTAGCGGGAAATCCGAGCTCCTACGAGCAGTACTTC.